This is a list of T cell receptor beta chains from one sample in a study. MiXCR, run by TCRdb on the RT-PCR reads, gives a single entry per CDR3 protein. The repertoire holds about 700,000 distinct CDR3 sequences, around 14% seen once, with 3.6% in the top ten. Material for sequencing was memory CD4+ T cells from blood. The receptors come from a female donor in good health, serving as a healthy control. CDR3s include the opening cysteine and the closing phenylalanine or tryptophan. A D gene is named only where the DNA matches it firmly. Expanded clones are given a class, and other clones once, few, many or no size at all.

J gene | clone size | D gene | V gene | CDR3 DNA | CDR3 protein
TRBJ2-5 | NA | NA | TRBV20-1 | TGCAGTGCTAGCCCGGGGCTAGCTCAAGAGACCCAGTACTTC | CSASPGLAQETQYF
TRBJ1-1 | many | TRBD1 | TRBV29-1 | TGCAGCTTAACCGGGACAGGATCGAACACTGAAGCTTTCTTT | CSLTGTGSNTEAFF
TRBJ2-6 | many | TRBD1 | TRBV4-3 | TGCGCCAGCAGCCAGACCATGCCGGGACAGTGGGTCGAGAGCTCTGGGGCCAACGTCCTGACTTTC | CASSQTMPGQWVESSGANVLTF
TRBJ1-4 | NA | NA | TRBV28 | TGTGCCAGCAGCACCTTACTTGGACTCAATGAAAAACTGTTTTTT | CASSTLLGLNEKLFF
TRBJ2-7 | NA | TRBD2 | TRBV14 | TGTGCCAGCAGCCAAGATAGACTAGCGGGACTACGCTACGAGCAGTACTTC | CASSQDRLAGLRYEQYF
TRBJ2-3 | few | TRBD2 | TRBV5-1 | TGCGCCAGCAGCCCAGCTAGCGGGAGCGTGCCAGATACGCAGTATTTT | CASSPASGSVPDTQYF
TRBJ1-1 | few | NA | TRBV18 | TGTGCCAGCTCACCCCCGACAGAGAACACTGAAGCTTTCTTT | CASSPPTENTEAFF
TRBJ2-6 | NA | NA | TRBV5-4 | TGTGCCAGCAAGTTTGGGGCCAACGTCCTGACTTTC | CASKFGANVLTF
TRBJ2-2 | many | NA | TRBV5-5 | TGTGCCAGCAGCCGGAGCCCCACGGACACCGGGGAGCTGTTTTTT | CASSRSPTDTGELFF
TRBJ1-4 | many | TRBD1 | TRBV11-2 | TGTGCCAGCAGCTTCCAAGACAGGGCTAATGAAAAACTGTTTTTT | CASSFQDRANEKLFF
TRBJ2-1 | NA | TRBD1 | TRBV18 | TGTGCCAGCTCACCACCGAGACAGGGATCTCACAATGAGCAGTTCTTC | CASSPPRQGSHNEQFF
TRBJ2-6 | NA | NA | TRBV5-1 | TGCGCCAGCAGCTTGGGGACAGCGGCGGCCAACGTCCTGACTTTC | CASSLGTAAANVLTF
TRBJ2-1 | few | TRBD1 | TRBV12-3/TRBV12-4 | TGTGCCAGCAGGTTTTTGGGACAGGGGACGCATGAGCAGTTCTTC | CASRFLGQGTHEQFF
TRBJ2-5 | NA | NA | TRBV11-2 | TGTGCCAGCACCCCAAGGACAGACCAAGAGACCCAGTACTTC | CASTPRTDQETQYF
TRBJ2-3 | many | NA | TRBV4-3 | TGCGCCAGCAGCCAACGTGAAGGAAACACAGATACGCAGTATTTT | CASSQREGNTDTQYF
TRBJ2-2 | few | TRBD1 | TRBV10-3 | TGTGCCATCAGAGGACAGGGTGGAACCGGGGAGCTGTTTTTT | CAIRGQGGTGELFF
TRBJ2-1 | NA | TRBD2 | TRBV5-1 | TGCGCCAGCAGCCTGGCACCCGATGCTAGCGGGAATGAGCAGTTCTTC | CASSLAPDASGNEQFF
TRBJ2-5 | many | NA | TRBV29-1 | TGCAGCGCCGCACAGGGTCCTGAGACCCAGTACTTC | CSAAQGPETQYF
TRBJ2-3 | few | NA | TRBV12-5 | TGTGCTAGTGGTTTGGGTGACAGCAGCACAGATACGCAGTATTTT | CASGLGDSSTDTQYF
TRBJ1-4 | NA | NA | TRBV20-1 | TGCAGTGTTCCGGGACGGAGGAAACTGTTTTTT | CSVPGRRKLFF
TRBJ1-2 | many | NA | TRBV6-5 | TGTGCCAGCAGTTCAGGGGAGGGAAACTATGGCTACACCTTC | CASSSGEGNYGYTF
TRBJ2-1 | few | NA | TRBV7-8 | TGTGCCAGCAGCTTCGTTGTTGAGCAGTTCTTC | CASSFVVEQFF
TRBJ1-1 | once | TRBD1 | TRBV14 | TGTTCCAGCAGCCAAGCGGGACAGGGTCGGACTGAAGCTTTCTTT | CSSSQAGQGRTEAFF
TRBJ2-3 | NA | NA | TRBV28 | TGTGCCAGCTTGGGGTCCCTCACAGATACGCAGTATTTT | CASLGSLTDTQYF
TRBJ2-6 | few | TRBD1 | TRBV27 | TGTGCCAGCAGTAGGGACAGCTTCTCAGGGGGGGCCAACGTCCTGACTTTC | CASSRDSFSGGANVLTF
TRBJ2-2 | few | NA | TRBV5-1 | TGCGCCAGCGGGCCGGGGGCCCTGAACACCGGGGAGCTGTTTTTT | CASGPGALNTGELFF
TRBJ1-4 | NA | NA | TRBV14 | TGTGCCAGCAGCCCGACAGGACTGGGTGGAAAACTGTTTTTT | CASSPTGLGGKLFF
TRBJ2-1 | few | NA | TRBV6-5 | TGTGCCAGCACACCCCCAGGGCAGGATGAGCAGTTCTTC | CASTPPGQDEQFF